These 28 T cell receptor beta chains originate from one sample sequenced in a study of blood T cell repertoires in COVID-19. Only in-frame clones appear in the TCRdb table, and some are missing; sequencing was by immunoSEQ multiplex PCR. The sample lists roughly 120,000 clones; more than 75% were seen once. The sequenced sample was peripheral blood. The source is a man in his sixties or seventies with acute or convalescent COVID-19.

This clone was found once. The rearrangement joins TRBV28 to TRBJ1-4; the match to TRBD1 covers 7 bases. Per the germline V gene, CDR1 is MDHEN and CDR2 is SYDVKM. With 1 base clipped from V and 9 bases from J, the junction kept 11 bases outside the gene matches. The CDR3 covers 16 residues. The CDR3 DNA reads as TGTGCCAGCAGTTTATTCACGGCGAAGGGGGCGAAAAAACTGTTTTTT. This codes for CASSLFTAKGAKKLFF.

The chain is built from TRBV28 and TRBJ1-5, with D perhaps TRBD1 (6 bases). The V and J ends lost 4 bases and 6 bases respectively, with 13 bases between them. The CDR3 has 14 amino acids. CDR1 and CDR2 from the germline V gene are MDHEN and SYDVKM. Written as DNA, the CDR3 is TGTGCCAGCAGTTCTCAGGGGCCCCGTCAGCCCCAGCATTTT. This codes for CASSSQGPRQPQHF. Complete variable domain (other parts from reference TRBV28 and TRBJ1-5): DVKVTQSSRYLVKRTGEKVFLECVQDMDHENMFWYRQDPGLGLRLIYFSYDVKMKEKGDIPEGYSVSREKKERFSLILESASTNQTSMYLCASSSQGPRQPQHFGDGTRLSIL.

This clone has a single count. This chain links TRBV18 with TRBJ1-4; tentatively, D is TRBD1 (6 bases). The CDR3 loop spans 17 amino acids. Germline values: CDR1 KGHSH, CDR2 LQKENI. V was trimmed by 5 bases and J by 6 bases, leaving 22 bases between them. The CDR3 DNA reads TGTGCCAGCTCAGCGATGATCTCTACAGGGCGCGATGAAAAACTGTTTTTT. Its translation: CASSAMISTGRDEKLFF.

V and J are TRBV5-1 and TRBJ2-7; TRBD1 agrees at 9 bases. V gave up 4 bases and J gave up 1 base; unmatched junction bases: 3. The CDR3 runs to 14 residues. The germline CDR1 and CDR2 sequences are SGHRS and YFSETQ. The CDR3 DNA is TGCGCCAGCAGCCACGGGACAGGGTCCTACGAGCAGTACTTC. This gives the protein CASSHGTGSYEQYF. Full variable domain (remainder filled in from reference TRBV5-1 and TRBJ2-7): KAGVTQTPRYLIKTRGQQVTLSCSPISGHRSVSWYQQTPGQGLQFLFEYFSETQRNKGNFPGRFSGRQFSNSRSEMNVSTLELGDSALYLCASSHGTGSYEQYFGPGTRLTVT.

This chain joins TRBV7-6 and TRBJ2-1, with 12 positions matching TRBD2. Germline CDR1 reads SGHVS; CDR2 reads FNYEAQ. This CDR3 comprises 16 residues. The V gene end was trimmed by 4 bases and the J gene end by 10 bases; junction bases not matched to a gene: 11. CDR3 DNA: TGTGCCAGCAGCTCCCCCGGGACTAGCGGGCGGTTAGAGCAGTTCTTC. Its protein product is CASSSPGTSGRLEQFF.

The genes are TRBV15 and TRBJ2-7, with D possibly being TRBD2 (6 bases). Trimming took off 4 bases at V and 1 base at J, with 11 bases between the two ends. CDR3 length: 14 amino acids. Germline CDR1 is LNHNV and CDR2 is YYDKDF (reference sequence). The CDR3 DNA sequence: TGTGCCACCAGCATAGGTGGGGGGTCCTACGAGCAGTACTTC. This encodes CATSIGGGSYEQYF.

CDR3 coding DNA: TGTGCCAGCAGCCCATCGCAGGTGGGCGATTCCTACGAGCAGTACTTC. This codes for CASSPSQVGDSYEQYF. V gene TRBV7-8 combines with J gene TRBJ2-7; no clear D. Germline-derived CDR1 and CDR2 are SGHVS and FQNEAQ. V dropped 5 bases and J dropped 1 base, with 18 bases sitting between them. The length of the CDR3 is 16 residues.

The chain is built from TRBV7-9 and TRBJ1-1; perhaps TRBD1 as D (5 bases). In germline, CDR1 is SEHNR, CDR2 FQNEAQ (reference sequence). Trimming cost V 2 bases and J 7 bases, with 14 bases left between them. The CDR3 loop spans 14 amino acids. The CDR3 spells CASSLSLKQVEAFF. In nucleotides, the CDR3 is TGTGCCAGCAGCTTAAGTCTAAAACAGGTTGAAGCTTTCTTT.

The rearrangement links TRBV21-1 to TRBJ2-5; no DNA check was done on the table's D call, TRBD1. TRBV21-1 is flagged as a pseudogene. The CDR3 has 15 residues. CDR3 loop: CAPKEGQEVGETQYF. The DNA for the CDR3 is TGTGCCCCCAAAGAAGGACAGGAGGTGGGAGAGACCCAGTACTTC.

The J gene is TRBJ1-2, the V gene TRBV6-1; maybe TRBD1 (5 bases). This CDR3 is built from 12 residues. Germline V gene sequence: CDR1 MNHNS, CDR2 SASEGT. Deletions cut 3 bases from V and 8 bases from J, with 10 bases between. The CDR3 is CASSDGGTGYTF. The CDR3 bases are TGTGCCAGCAGTGATGGGGGGACGGGCTACACCTTC.

Here the CDR3 DNA reads TGTGCCAGCAGGCGGGAGGACCGGGGAAATACGCAGTATTTT. Protein: CASRREDRGNTQYF. The chain employs TRBV27 and TRBJ2-3; 8 bases match TRBD2. CDR1 and CDR2 from the germline V gene are MNHEY and SMNVEV (reference sequence). The CDR3 has 14 residues. The V gene end was trimmed by 6 bases and the J gene end by 7 bases; junction bases not matched to a gene: 9.

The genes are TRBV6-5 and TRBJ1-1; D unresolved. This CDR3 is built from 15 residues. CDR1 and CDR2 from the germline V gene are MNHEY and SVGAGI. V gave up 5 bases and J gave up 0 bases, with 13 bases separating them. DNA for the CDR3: TGTGCCAGCAGTAAACAACAGAACATGAACACTGAAGCTTTCTTT. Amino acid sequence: CASSKQQNMNTEAFF.

The CDR3 coding sequence is TGTGCCATCAGGGACACAGCCCCCCTTGAAGCTTTCTTT. Translating it yields CAIRDTAPLEAFF. This chain uses TRBV10-3 with TRBJ1-1, with a possible D match to TRBD1 (5 bases). Germline V gene lookup returns CDR1 ENHRY and CDR2 SYGVKD. The germline V and J ends were trimmed by 6 bases and 7 bases, with 15 bases remaining between them. The CDR3 runs to 13 residues.

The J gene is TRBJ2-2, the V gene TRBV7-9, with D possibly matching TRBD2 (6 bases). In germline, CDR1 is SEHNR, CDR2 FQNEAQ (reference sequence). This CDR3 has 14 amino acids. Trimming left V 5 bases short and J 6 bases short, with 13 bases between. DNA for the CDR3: TGTGCCAGCAGCCTGCAGGGAGGCGCCGGGGAGCTGTTTTTT. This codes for CASSLQGGAGELFF.

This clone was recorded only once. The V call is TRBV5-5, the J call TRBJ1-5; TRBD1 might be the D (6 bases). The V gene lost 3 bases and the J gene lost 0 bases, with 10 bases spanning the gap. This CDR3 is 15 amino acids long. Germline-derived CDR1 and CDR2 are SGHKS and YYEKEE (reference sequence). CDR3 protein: CASSWTAYSNQPQHF. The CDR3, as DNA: TGTGCCAGCAGCTGGACAGCATATAGCAATCAGCCCCAGCATTTT.

CDR3 in DNA: TGTGCCAGCAGCCCTGCGGGGGATACGCAGTATTTT. Protein sequence: CASSPAGDTQYF. This chain uses TRBV9 with TRBJ2-3, with D perhaps TRBD2 (6 bases). V gave up 4 bases and J gave up 6 bases, with 9 bases separating them. Germline values: CDR1 SGDLS, CDR2 YYNGEE. This CDR3 region has 12 residues.

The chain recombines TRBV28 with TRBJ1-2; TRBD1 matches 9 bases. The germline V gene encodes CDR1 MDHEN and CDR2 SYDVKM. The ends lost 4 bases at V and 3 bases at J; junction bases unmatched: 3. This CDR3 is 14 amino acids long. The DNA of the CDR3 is TGTGCCAGCAGTTCGGGGACAGGGTACTATGGCTACACCTTC. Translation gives CASSSGTGYYGYTF.

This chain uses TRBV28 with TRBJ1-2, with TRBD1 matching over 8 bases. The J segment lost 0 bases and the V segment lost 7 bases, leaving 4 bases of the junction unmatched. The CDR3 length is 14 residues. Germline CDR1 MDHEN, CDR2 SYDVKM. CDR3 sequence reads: CASISGGPNYGYTF. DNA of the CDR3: TGTGCCAGCATCTCAGGGGGCCCTAACTATGGCTACACCTTC.

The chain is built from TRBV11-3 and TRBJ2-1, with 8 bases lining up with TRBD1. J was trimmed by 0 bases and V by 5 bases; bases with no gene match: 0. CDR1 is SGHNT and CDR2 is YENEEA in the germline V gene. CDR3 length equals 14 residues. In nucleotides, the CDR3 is TGTGCCAGCAGCACAGGGGGCTCCTACAATGAGCAGTTCTTC. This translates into CASSTGGSYNEQFF. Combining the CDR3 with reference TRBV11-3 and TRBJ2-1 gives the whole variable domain EAGVVQSPRYKIIEKKQPVAFWCNPISGHNTLYWYLQNLGQGPELLIRYENEEAVDDSQLPKDRFSAERLKGVDSTLKIQPAELGDSAVYLCASSTGGSYNEQFFGPGTRLTVL.

The CDR3 spells CASSESTVVRQETQYF. As DNA, the CDR3 is TGTGCCAGCAGTGAATCTACGGTGGTGAGGCAAGAGACCCAGTACTTC. This chain joins TRBV2 and TRBJ2-5; D gene ambiguous. V lost 2 bases to trimming and J lost 2 bases, with 15 bases between them. The length of the CDR3 is 16 residues. Germline V lookup: CDR1 SNHLY, CDR2 FYNNEI.

This CDR3 reads CASRGELGTGSSANEQFF. DNA for the CDR3: TGTGCCAGCAGGGGCGAACTAGGGACAGGGAGCTCGGCCAATGAGCAGTTCTTC. The chain links TRBV28 to TRBJ2-1; 9 bases line up with TRBD1. Germline V gene data show CDR1 as MDHEN and CDR2 as SYDVKM. V was clipped by 6 bases and J by 6 bases; unmatched bases: 18. This CDR3 is 18 amino acids long.

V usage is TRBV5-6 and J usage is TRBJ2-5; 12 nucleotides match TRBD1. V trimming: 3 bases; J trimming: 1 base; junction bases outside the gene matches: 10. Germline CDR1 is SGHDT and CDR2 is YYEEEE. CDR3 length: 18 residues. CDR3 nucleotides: TGTGCCAGCAGCTGGGGGACAGGGGGCCTTAGCGCCCAAGAGACCCAGTACTTC. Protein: CASSWGTGGLSAQETQYF.

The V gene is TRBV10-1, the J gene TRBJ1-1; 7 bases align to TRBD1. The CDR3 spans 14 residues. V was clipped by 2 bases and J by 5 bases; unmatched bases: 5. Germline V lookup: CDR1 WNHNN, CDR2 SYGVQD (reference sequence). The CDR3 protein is CASSEQQGWTEAFF. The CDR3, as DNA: TGCGCCAGCAGTGAGCAACAGGGGTGGACTGAAGCTTTCTTT.

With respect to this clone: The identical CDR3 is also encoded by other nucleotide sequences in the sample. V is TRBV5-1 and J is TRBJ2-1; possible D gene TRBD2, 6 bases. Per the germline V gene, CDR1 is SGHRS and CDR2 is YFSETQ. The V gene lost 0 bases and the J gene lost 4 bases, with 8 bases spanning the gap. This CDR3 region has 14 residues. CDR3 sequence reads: CASSLGRGYNEQFF. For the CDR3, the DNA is TGCGCCAGCAGCTTGGGCCGGGGGTACAATGAGCAGTTCTTC.

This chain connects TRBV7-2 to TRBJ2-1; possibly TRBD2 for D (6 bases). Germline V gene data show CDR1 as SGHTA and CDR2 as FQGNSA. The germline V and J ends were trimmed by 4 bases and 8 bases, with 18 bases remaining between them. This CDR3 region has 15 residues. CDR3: CASSSEGWGVYEQFF. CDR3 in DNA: TGTGCCAGCAGCTCCGAAGGTTGGGGGGTATATGAGCAGTTCTTC.

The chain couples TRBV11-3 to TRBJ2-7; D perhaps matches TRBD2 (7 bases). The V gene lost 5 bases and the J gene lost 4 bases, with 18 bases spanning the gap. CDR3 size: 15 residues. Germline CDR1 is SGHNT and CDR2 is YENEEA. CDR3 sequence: CASSLLGGGSYEQYF. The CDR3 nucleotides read TGTGCCAGCAGCCTTCTGGGAGGGGGGTCTTACGAGCAGTACTTC.

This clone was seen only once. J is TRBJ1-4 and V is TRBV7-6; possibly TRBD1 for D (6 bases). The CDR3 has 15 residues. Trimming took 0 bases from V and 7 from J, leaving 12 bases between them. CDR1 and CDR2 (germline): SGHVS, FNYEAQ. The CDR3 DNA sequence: TGTGCCAGCAGCTTAGCGAACAGGGAGGGTGAAAAACTGTTTTTT. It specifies CASSLANREGEKLFF. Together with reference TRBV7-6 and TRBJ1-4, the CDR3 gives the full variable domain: GAGVSQSPRYKVTKRGQDVALRCDPISGHVSLYWYRQALGQGPEFLTYFNYEAQQDKSGLPNDRFSAERPEGSISTLTIQRTEQRDSAMYRCASSLANREGEKLFFGSGTQLSVL.

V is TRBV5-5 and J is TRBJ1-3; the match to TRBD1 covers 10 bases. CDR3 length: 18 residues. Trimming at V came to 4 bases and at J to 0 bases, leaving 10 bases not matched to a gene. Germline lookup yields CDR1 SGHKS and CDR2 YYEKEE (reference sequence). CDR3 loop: CASSPGTGVLNSGNTIYF. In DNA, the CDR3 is TGTGCCAGCAGCCCCGGGACAGGGGTACTGAACTCTGGAAACACCATATATTTT.